The present T cell receptor (beta chain) was sequenced within a study of PD-L1 blockade in urothelial cancer. Study background: Each participant's history included 0 to 3 prior chemotherapy regimens. Blood-derived samples held a median about 130,000 T cells. Whole-study findings and limits: Larger 3-week expansion of tumor-associated blood clones was seen in durable-benefit patients.

Measured with immunoSEQ multiplex PCR; TCRdb has only the in-frame clones, and not every one. The sample lists approximately 90,000 clones, 70% to 90% occurring once. On this clone itself: No antigen is known for it.

Specified time point: pretreatment peripheral blood. The receptor comes from a man in his fifties or sixties with urothelial cancer. The specimen comprised PBMCs, sampled around atezolizumab (anti-PD-L1) treatment.

The CDR3 is CASSLVGTGGREQYF. The CDR3 DNA sequence: TGTGCCAGCAGCTTAGTTGGGACAGGAGGGCGCGAGCAGTACTTC. The chain links TRBV7-2 to TRBJ2-7; the match to TRBD1 covers 8 bases. In germline, CDR1 is SGHTA, CDR2 FQGNSA. The CDR3 extends over 15 amino acids. Trimming removed 1 base from V and 6 bases from J; junction bases left unmatched: 8. Full variable domain (missing parts from reference TRBV7-2 and TRBJ2-7): GAGVSQSPSNKVTEKGKDVELRCDPISGHTALYWYRQSLGQGLEFLIYFQGNSAPDKSGLPSDRFSAERTGGSVSTLTIQRTQQEDSAVYLCASSLVGTGGREQYFGPGTRLTVT.